The entry that follows covers one T cell receptor (beta chain) sequence. Repertoires were generated with immunoSEQ multiplex PCR, while TCRdb's copy carries only in-frame clones and drops some. This table has fewer than 300,000 clones, roughly 90% appearing once. The record originates from a study of blood T cell repertoires in COVID-19. About the research overall: Collection of acute and convalescent COVID-19 samples took place in the United States, Italy and Spain. The cDNA or gDNA used as material had been derived from T cells, B-cell-depleted T cells, or PBMCs.

Sequencing input: peripheral blood. The sequence was collected from a woman in her thirties with acute or convalescent COVID-19.

This CDR3 reads CASSSKAGAGELFF. The DNA of the CDR3 is TGTGCCAGCTCATCAAAAGCCGGGGCCGGGGAGCTGTTTTTT. V gene TRBV18 combines with J gene TRBJ2-2; TRBD2 is a possible D gene (5 bases). Germline-derived CDR1 and CDR2 are KGHSH and LQKENI. The CDR3 has 14 residues. Trimming pared 5 bases from V and 6 bases from J, leaving 13 bases between.